This TCR beta chain was sequenced for a study of blood T cell repertoires in COVID-19. The CDR3 totals 14 residues. Deletions cut 3 bases from V and 3 bases from J, with 11 bases between. Germline CDR1 reads MNHEY; CDR2 reads SMNVEV (reference sequence). How the authors handled the data: Reference gene primer amplification in the assay estimated nucleated cell counts. Some clones are missing from TCRdb's copy, which holds only in-frame ones; the method was immunoSEQ multiplex PCR. D and trimming were read from the DNA, whereas the V and J calls and clone size are those reported in that table. The data hold more than 250,000 clones, with approximately 88% observed a single time.

The source is a human donor in a cohort sampled during active COVID-19. This chain joins TRBV27 and TRBJ1-2, with TRBD1 as a possible D gene (6 bases). The source material was peripheral blood. Here the CDR3 reads CASSLGGQYYGYTF. CDR3 bases: TGTGCCAGCAGTTTGGGTGGACAGTACTATGGCTACACCTTC.